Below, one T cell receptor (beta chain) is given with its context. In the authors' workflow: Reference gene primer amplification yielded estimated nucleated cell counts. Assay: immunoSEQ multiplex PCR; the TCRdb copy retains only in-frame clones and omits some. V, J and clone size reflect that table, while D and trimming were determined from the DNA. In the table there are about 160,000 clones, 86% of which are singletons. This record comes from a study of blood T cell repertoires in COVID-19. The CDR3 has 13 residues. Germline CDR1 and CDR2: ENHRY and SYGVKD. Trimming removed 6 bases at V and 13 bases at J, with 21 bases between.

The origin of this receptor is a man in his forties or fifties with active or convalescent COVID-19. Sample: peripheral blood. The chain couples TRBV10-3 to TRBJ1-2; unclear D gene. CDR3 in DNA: TGTGCCATCAGCGCTCGGGAGGCTGGTGTTACCACCTTC. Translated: CAISAREAGVTTF.